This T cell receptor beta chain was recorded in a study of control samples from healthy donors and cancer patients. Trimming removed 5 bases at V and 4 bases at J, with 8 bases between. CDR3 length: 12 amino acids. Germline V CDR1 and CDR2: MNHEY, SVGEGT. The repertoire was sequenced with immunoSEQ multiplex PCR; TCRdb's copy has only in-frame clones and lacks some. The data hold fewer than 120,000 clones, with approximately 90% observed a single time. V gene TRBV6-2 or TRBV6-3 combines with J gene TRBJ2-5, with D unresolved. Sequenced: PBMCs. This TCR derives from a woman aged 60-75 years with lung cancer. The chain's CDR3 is CASSSRGETQYF. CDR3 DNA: TGTGCCAGCAGTAGCCGTGGAGAGACCCAGTACTTC.